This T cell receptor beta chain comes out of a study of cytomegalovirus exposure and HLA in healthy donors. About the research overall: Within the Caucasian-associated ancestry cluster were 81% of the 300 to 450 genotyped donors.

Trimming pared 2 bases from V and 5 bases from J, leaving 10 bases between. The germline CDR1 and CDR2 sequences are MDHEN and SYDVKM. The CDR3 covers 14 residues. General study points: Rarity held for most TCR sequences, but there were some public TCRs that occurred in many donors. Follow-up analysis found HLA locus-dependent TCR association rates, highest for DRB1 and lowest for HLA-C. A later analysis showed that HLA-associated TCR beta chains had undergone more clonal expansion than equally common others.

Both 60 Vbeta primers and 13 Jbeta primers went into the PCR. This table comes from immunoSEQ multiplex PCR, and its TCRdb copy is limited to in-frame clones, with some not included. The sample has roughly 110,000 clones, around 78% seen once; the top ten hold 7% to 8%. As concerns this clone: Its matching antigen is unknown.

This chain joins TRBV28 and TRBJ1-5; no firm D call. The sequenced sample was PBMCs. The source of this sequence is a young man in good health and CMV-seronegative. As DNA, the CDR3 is TGTGCCAGCAGTTTAGTGTCAGTTTATCAGCCCCAGCATTTT. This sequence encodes CASSLVSVYQPQHF.